The 25 T cell receptor beta chains given below trace back to one sample, sequenced in a study of blood T cell repertoires in COVID-19. Repertoires were generated with immunoSEQ multiplex PCR, while TCRdb's copy carries only in-frame clones and drops some. Among tens of thousands of clones listed, about nine tenths were seen once. Sequenced input: peripheral blood. Receptors originate from a woman between 40 and 50 years old with active COVID-19.

The chain is built from TRBV27 and TRBJ2-5; 7 bases agree with TRBD2. The CDR3 is 13 amino acids. V shed 3 bases and J 4 bases; nucleotides not matched to a gene: 2. In germline, CDR1 is MNHEY, CDR2 SMNVEV (reference sequence). This CDR3 reads CASSFREGETQYF. The DNA of the CDR3 is TGTGCCAGCAGTTTTAGGGAGGGAGAGACCCAGTACTTC.

The chain joins TRBV28 to TRBJ2-7; a weak D match, TRBD1 (6 bases). The CDR3 consists of 15 residues. Germline CDR1 MDHEN, CDR2 SYDVKM. Trimming removed 8 bases at V and 6 bases at J, with 23 bases between. The CDR3 region is CASSLPPGHGTEQYF. The CDR3 nucleotides read TGTGCCAGCTCCCTACCTCCGGGACACGGAACCGAGCAGTACTTC.

The chain links TRBV28 to TRBJ2-1; 11 positions agree with TRBD1. CDR1 MDHEN and CDR2 SYDVKM come from the germline V gene. V dropped 6 bases and J dropped 6; count of bases not matched to a gene: 4. The CDR3 has 14 amino acids. The CDR3 loop is CASRSDRGLNEQFF. CDR3 nucleotide sequence: TGTGCCAGCAGATCGGACAGGGGGCTCAATGAGCAGTTCTTC. The whole variable domain, filled in from reference TRBV28 and TRBJ2-1, reads DVKVTQSSRYLVKRTGEKVFLECVQDMDHENMFWYRQDPGLGLRLIYFSYDVKMKEKGDIPEGYSVSREKKERFSLILESASTNQTSMYLCASRSDRGLNEQFFGPGTRLTVL.

J is TRBJ2-2 and V is TRBV6-5; D might be TRBD2 (5 bases). With 11 bases removed from V and 6 bases from J, the gap between germline ends came to 13 bases. The CDR3 contains 12 residues. In germline, CDR1 is MNHEY, CDR2 SVGAGI. CDR3 nucleotides: TGTGCCTCTTACAAGGACTCCGGGGAGCTGTTTTTT. It yields the protein CASYKDSGELFF.

The rearrangement joins TRBV6-6 to TRBJ2-3, with D uncertain. The V end lost 2 bases, the J end lost 4 bases, and 4 bases lay between the germline ends. Germline CDR1 reads MNHNY; CDR2 reads SVGAGI (reference sequence). The CDR3 is made up of 12 amino acids. The CDR3 sequence: CASSYISDTQYF. CDR3 in DNA: TGTGCCAGCAGTTACATCTCAGATACGCAGTATTTT.

This clone has a single count. The chain combines TRBV4-3 with TRBJ2-4; 7 bases are shared with TRBD1. The V and J ends lost 3 bases and 4 bases, in that order; junction bases with no gene match: 12. CDR1 and CDR2 from the germline V gene are LGHNA and YSLEER. The CDR3 is 17 amino acids. CDR3 DNA sequence: TGCGCCAGCAGCCAGGACTTCCGGGACAGCCCAAAAAACATTCAGTACTTC. This codes for CASSQDFRDSPKNIQYF.

The V and J genes are TRBV30 and TRBJ2-6; D is unresolved. The V end lost 5 bases, the J end lost 4 bases, and 9 bases lay between the germline ends. The CDR3 is 13 residues long. CDR1 and CDR2 from the germline V gene are GTSNPN and SVGIG (reference sequence). CDR3 residues: CAWGVAGANVLTF. CDR3 coding DNA: TGTGCCTGGGGGGTGGCCGGGGCCAACGTCCTGACTTTC.

The chain combines TRBV3-1 (or the pseudogene TRBV3-2) with TRBJ1-1; no clear D gene. V lost 3 bases to trimming and J lost 0 bases, with 11 bases between them. This CDR3 has 15 amino acids. Germline V lookup: CDR1 LGHDT, CDR2 YNNKEL (reference sequence). The CDR3 loop is CASSQGSRLNTEAFF. As DNA, the CDR3 is TGTGCCAGCAGCCAGGGGAGCAGGCTGAACACTGAAGCTTTCTTT.

This chain joins TRBV15 and TRBJ1-1, with a weak D call TRBD1 (5 bases). The CDR3 is made up of 15 amino acids. Germline V CDR1 and CDR2: LNHNV, YYDKDF (reference sequence). The ends were cut back, 2 bases at V and 0 bases at J, with 10 bases in the middle. The CDR3 DNA follows: TGTGCCACCAGCAGAACCCGACAGTTGAACACTGAAGCTTTCTTT. Protein product: CATSRTRQLNTEAFF.

The gene calls are TRBV5-6 and TRBJ2-1; tentative D call: TRBD2 (6 bases). Per the germline V gene, CDR1 is SGHDT and CDR2 is YYEEEE. Trimming cost V 3 bases and J 6 bases, with 7 bases left between them. This CDR3 has 12 residues. The CDR3: CASSWGVNEQFF. The CDR3 DNA follows: TGTGCCAGCAGCTGGGGGGTCAATGAGCAGTTCTTC.

The genes are TRBV10-2 and TRBJ1-2, with 7 bases lining up with TRBD1. With V trimmed by 6 bases and J by 1 base, 8 bases remained unmatched. Looked up from germline, CDR1 is WSHSY and CDR2 is SAAADI. The CDR3 extends over 15 amino acids. The CDR3 region is CASSDAGGSNYGYTF. The CDR3 nucleotides read TGCGCCAGCAGCGATGCAGGGGGGAGTAACTATGGCTACACCTTC.

The chain recombines TRBV6-5 with TRBJ2-5; the D gene is possibly TRBD2 (6 bases). V shed 6 bases and J shed 0 bases, with 14 bases lying between them. The CDR3 length is 15 residues. Germline CDR1 is MNHEY and CDR2 is SVGAGI. The CDR3 bases are TGTGCCAGCAGCCGTGGGGGGAGGAACCAAGAGACCCAGTACTTC. The encoded protein is CASSRGGRNQETQYF.

The CDR3 DNA reads as TGTGCCAGCAGCTTAGCGGGGGGAATCAATGAGCAGTTCTTC. Translation gives CASSLAGGINEQFF. The V gene is TRBV7-3, the J gene TRBJ2-1; 8 nucleotides match TRBD2. After removal of 2 bases from V and 6 bases from J, the junction contained 3 bases not matched to a gene. The CDR3 sequence is 14 residues long. The V gene's germline CDR1 is SGHTA and CDR2 FQGTGA. The entire variable domain, with the rest obtained from reference TRBV7-3 and TRBJ2-1, is as follows: GAGVSQTPSNKVTEKGKYVELRCDPISGHTALYWYRQSLGQGPEFLIYFQGTGAADDSGLPNDRFFAVRPEGSVSTLKIQRTERGDSAVYLCASSLAGGINEQFFGPGTRLTVL.

This chain joins TRBV5-1 and TRBJ2-1; 14 bases are shared with TRBD2. The germline V gene has CDR1 SGHRS and CDR2 YFSETQ. V shed 2 bases and J 9 bases; nucleotides not matched to a gene: 16. This CDR3 is built from 19 residues. The CDR3 DNA reads as TGCGCCAGCAGCTTCTACAGGGATCCGACTAGCGGGGGGGCCGGTGAGCAGTTCTTC. Protein: CASSFYRDPTSGGAGEQFF.

This chain joins TRBV6-2 or TRBV6-3 and TRBJ2-3; D is perhaps TRBD2 (5 bases). The germline CDR1 and CDR2 sequences are MNHEY and SVGEGT. The ends were cut back, 4 bases at V and 10 bases at J, with 18 bases in the middle. The CDR3 runs 14 residues. CDR3 coding DNA: TGTGCCAGCAGTTCCGGGGAGACGATTTGGGCGCAGTATTTT. This encodes CASSSGETIWAQYF.

The chain recombines TRBV29-1 with TRBJ1-2; possible D gene TRBD1, 5 bases. From germline, CDR1 is SQVTM and CDR2 ANQGSEA. Trimming removed 4 bases at V and 5 bases at J, with 14 bases between. The CDR3 totals 13 residues. The CDR3 region is CSVAVREGYGYTF. The CDR3 nucleotides read TGCAGCGTTGCAGTCAGGGAAGGGTATGGCTACACCTTC.

The genes are TRBV20-1 and TRBJ1-5, with D unclear. CDR3 length: 12 residues. With 3 bases removed from V and 4 bases from J, the gap between germline ends came to 7 bases. Germline CDR1 is DFQATT and CDR2 is SNEGSKA (reference sequence). DNA of the CDR3: TGCAGTGCTAGTCGGAGAAATCAGCCCCAGCATTTT. Its protein is CSASRRNQPQHF.

This chain links TRBV18 with TRBJ2-1; 12 nucleotides agree with TRBD2. Germline-derived CDR1 and CDR2 are KGHSH and LQKENI. The CDR3 sequence is 16 residues long. The V segment lost 6 bases and the J segment 5 bases; nucleotides outside the gene matches: 8. In DNA, the CDR3 is TGTGCCAGCTCCCTCACCCTAGCGGGGGGGAACAATGAGCAGTTCTTC. Translated: CASSLTLAGGNNEQFF.

This clone was detected only once. This chain joins TRBV7-2 and TRBJ2-3; TRBD2 matches 11 bases. Trimming took 5 bases from V and 3 from J; bases not matched to a gene: 7. The CDR3 is 16 amino acids. Germline V lookup: CDR1 SGHTA, CDR2 FQGNSA. This CDR3 is CASSRKTSGGTDTQYF. CDR3 nucleotide sequence: TGTGCCAGCAGCCGGAAAACTAGCGGGGGAACAGATACGCAGTATTTT.

This chain joins TRBV6-5 and TRBJ1-2, with TRBD1 identical over 9 bases. With V trimmed by 5 bases and J by 8 bases, 12 bases remained unmatched. CDR3 length equals 15 residues. The germline V gene has CDR1 MNHEY and CDR2 SVGAGI. The CDR3 is CASSQTTGQGGGYTF. The CDR3 DNA sequence: TGTGCCAGCAGTCAAACGACGGGACAGGGTGGGGGCTACACCTTC.

This clone was picked up a small number of times. This chain uses TRBV9 with TRBJ1-5; no clear D. Germline V gives CDR1 SGDLS, CDR2 YYNGEE. This CDR3 is 14 amino acids long. V lost 0 bases to trimming and J lost 4 bases, with 8 bases between them. Written as DNA, the CDR3 is TGTGCCAGCAGCGTAGGAGGCCCGAATCAGCCCCAGCATTTT. Translation gives CASSVGGPNQPQHF.

This rearrangement joins TRBV7-2 to TRBJ2-2; tentatively, D is TRBD2 (6 bases). Trimming pared 2 bases from V and 4 bases from J, leaving 17 bases between. CDR1 and CDR2 (germline): SGHTA, FQGNSA. The CDR3 spans 17 residues. The CDR3 here is CASSLRVTSISTGELFF. The CDR3 coding sequence is TGTGCCAGCAGCTTACGGGTTACTAGCATTAGCACCGGGGAGCTGTTTTTT. Combining the CDR3 with reference TRBV7-2 and TRBJ2-2 gives the whole variable domain GAGVSQSPSNKVTEKGKDVELRCDPISGHTALYWYRQSLGQGLEFLIYFQGNSAPDKSGLPSDRFSAERTGGSVSTLTIQRTQQEDSAVYLCASSLRVTSISTGELFFGEGSRLTVL.

V and J are TRBV11-2 and TRBJ2-7; no definite D call. CDR1 SGHAT and CDR2 FQNNGV come from the germline V gene. This CDR3 has 13 amino acids. V lost 1 base, J lost 2 bases, and 6 bases lay in between. In DNA, the CDR3 is TGTGCCAGCAGCTTAGGCAGTCCCTACGAGCAGTACTTC. Protein: CASSLGSPYEQYF.

The chain joins TRBV7-2 to TRBJ1-5; a possible D gene is TRBD1 (5 bases). The CDR3 is 16 residues long. Germline V CDR1 and CDR2: SGHTA, FQGNSA. The germline V and J ends were trimmed by 7 bases and 0 bases, with 16 bases remaining between them. CDR3 DNA: TGTGCCAGCAAGCTCGCAGGGTCCGATAGCAATCAGCCCCAGCATTTT. Residues: CASKLAGSDSNQPQHF. Drawing the rest from reference TRBV7-2 and TRBJ1-5, the complete variable domain is GAGVSQSPSNKVTEKGKDVELRCDPISGHTALYWYRQSLGQGLEFLIYFQGNSAPDKSGLPSDRFSAERTGGSVSTLTIQRTQQEDSAVYLCASKLAGSDSNQPQHFGDGTRLSIL.

The V and J genes are TRBV12-5 and TRBJ2-7; TRBD1 agrees at 9 bases. V dropped 1 base and J dropped 10; count of bases not matched to a gene: 8. The CDR3 length is 14 residues. The germline V gene encodes CDR1 LGHNT and CDR2 FRNRAP. The CDR3 region is CASGLGQGDRVQYF. The CDR3 bases are TGTGCTAGTGGTTTGGGCCAGGGGGACAGGGTACAGTACTTC.